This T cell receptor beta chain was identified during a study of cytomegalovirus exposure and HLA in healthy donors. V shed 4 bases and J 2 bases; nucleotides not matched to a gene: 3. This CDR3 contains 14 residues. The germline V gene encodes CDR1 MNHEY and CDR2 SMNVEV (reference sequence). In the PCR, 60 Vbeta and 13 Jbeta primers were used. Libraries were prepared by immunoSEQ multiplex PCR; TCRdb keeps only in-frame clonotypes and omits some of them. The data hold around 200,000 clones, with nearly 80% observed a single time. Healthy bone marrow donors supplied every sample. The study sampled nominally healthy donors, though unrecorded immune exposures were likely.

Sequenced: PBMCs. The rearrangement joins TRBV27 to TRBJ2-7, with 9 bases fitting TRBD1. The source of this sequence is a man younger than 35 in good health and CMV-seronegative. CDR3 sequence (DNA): TGTGCCAGCAGTTCCGGGACAGGGCCCTACGAGCAGTACTTC. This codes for CASSSGTGPYEQYF.